This T cell receptor (beta chain) was captured in a study of CD8 T cells in ankylosing spondylitis. By quantitative 5'-RACE with molecular barcodes, the TCR beta libraries were made. TCRdb used MiXCR to reprocess the 5' RACE reads, holding one entry per CDR3 protein. Found here are about 240,000 distinct CDR3 sequences, 7.5% to 9.5% of them singletons; the top ten hold 4% to 5%. Germline V lookup: CDR1 MGHDK, CDR2 SYGVNS. Trimming stripped 6 bases from V and 3 bases from J, with 14 bases between. The CDR3 totals 14 residues. This clonotype was observed at least ten times. The antigen is unknown. General study results and limits: The study identified a TCR beta motif of under ten highly homologous variants that appeared characteristic of ankylosing spondylitis blood. Earlier studies detected some motif variants in reactive arthritis synovial fluid and blood.

Material: blood, either unsorted or a sorted T cell fraction (not recorded which). The receptor comes from a female donor with ankylosing spondylitis or in good health (not recorded which). This rearrangement joins TRBV25-1 to TRBJ1-2, with D maybe TRBD1 (5 bases). CDR3 region: CASRGAGLHYGYTF. CDR3 coding DNA: TGTGCCAGCAGAGGGGCTGGGCTTCACTATGGCTACACCTTC.